The count of the clone carrying this TCR beta chain is one. The antigen is not known. This sample was included in a study of cytomegalovirus exposure and HLA in healthy donors. This CDR3 is built from 15 residues. The V segment lost 6 bases and the J segment 7 bases; nucleotides outside the gene matches: 11. Germline loops: CDR1 MNHEY, CDR2 SMNVEV (reference sequence). A multiplex PCR was run with 60 Vbeta primers and 13 Jbeta primers. The assay was immunoSEQ multiplex PCR, and TCRdb's table has in-frame clones only and misses some. This table holds roughly 130,000 clones, roughly three fifths found once. Findings and caveats of the study: The later analysis indicated that the majority of CMV-associated TCR beta chains appeared HLA-restricted. With later analysis, a missense DCLRE1C variant became linked to TCR beta V- and J-gene trimming.

This clonotype originated in a woman in her thirties or forties in good health and CMV-seropositive. Input material: PBMCs. The chain has TRBV27 and TRBJ2-7; 11 bases fit TRBD2. CDR3 protein: CASSQSSGGLREQYF. CDR3 sequence (DNA): TGTGCCAGCAGCCAATCTAGCGGGGGGCTGCGTGAGCAGTACTTC.